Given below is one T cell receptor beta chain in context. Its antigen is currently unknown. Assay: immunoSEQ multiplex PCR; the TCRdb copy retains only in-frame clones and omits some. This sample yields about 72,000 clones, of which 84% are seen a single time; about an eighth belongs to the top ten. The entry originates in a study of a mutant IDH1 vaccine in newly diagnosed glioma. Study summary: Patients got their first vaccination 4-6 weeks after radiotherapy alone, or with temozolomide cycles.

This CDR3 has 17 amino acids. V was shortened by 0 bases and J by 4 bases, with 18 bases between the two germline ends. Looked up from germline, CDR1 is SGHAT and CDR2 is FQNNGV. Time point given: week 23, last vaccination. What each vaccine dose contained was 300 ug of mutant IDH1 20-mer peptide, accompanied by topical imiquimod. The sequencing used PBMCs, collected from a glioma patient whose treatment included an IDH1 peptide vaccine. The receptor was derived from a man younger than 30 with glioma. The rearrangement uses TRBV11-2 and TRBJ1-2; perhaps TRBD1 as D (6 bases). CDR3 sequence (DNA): TGTGCCAGCAGCTTAGACGCTAGAACAGGGCTATCCTATGGCTACACCTTC. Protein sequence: CASSLDARTGLSYGYTF.